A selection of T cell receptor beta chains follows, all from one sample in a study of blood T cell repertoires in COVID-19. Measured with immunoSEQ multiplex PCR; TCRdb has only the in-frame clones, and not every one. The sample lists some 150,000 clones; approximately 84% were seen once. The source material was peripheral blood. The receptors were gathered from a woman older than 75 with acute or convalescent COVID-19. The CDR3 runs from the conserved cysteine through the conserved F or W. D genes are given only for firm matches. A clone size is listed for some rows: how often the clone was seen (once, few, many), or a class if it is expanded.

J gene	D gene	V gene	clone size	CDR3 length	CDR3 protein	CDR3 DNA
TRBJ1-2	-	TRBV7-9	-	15	CASSLAAGVDYGYTF	TGTGCCAGCAGCTTAGCTGCAGGGGTGGACTATGGCTACACCTTC
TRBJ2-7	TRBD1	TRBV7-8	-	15	CASSFGTGDRYEQYF	TGTGCCAGCAGCTTTGGGACAGGGGACAGGTACGAGCAGTACTTC
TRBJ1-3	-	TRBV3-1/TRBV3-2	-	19	CARSGGGFSPRATGNTIYF	TGTGCCCGCAGCGGGGGGGGGTTTTCGCCGCGGGCAACTGGAAACACCATATATTTT
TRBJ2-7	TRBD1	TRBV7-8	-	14	CASSPTGDSYEQYF	TGTGCCAGCAGCCCAACAGGGGATAGCTACGAGCAGTACTTC
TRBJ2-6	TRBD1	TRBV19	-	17	CASSTGQGAGGANVLTF	TGTGCCAGTAGTACCGGACAGGGGGCTGGTGGGGCCAACGTCCTGACTTTC
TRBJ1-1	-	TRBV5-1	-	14	CASSSQGILSEAFF	TGCGCCAGCAGCAGTCAGGGTATTCTCTCTGAAGCTTTCTTT
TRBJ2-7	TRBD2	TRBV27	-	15	CASSPRGGAGYEQYF	TGTGCCAGCAGCCCGCGGGGGGGCGCAGGATACGAGCAGTACTTC
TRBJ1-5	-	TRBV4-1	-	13	CASSQERGSPQHF	TGCGCCAGCAGCCAAGAGAGGGGGAGCCCCCAGCATTTT
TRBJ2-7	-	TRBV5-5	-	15	CASSSRDKGVHEQYF	TGTGCCAGCAGCTCCCGGGACAAGGGGGTCCACGAGCAGTACTTC
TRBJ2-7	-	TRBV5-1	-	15	CASSINRAKTYEQYF	TGCGCCAGCAGCATTAACAGGGCGAAGACCTACGAGCAGTACTTC
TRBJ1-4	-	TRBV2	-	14	CASRAGQGIEKLFF	TGTGCCAGCAGGGCGGGCCAGGGGATCGAAAAACTGTTTTTT
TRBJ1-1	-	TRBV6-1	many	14	CASSEYIQGPEAFF	TGTGCCAGCAGTGAATATATACAGGGACCTGAAGCTTTCTTT
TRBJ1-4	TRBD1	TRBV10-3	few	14	CATAPGTGNEKLFF	TGTGCCACCGCCCCAGGGACAGGAAATGAAAAACTGTTTTTT
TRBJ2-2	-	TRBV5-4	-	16	CASSLSRGSTGGELFF	TGTGCCAGCAGCTTGTCACGGGGGAGTACGGGCGGGGAGCTGTTTTTT
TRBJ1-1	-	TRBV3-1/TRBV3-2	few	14	CASSPQVMNTEAFF	TGTGCCAGCAGCCCGCAGGTCATGAACACTGAAGCTTTCTTT
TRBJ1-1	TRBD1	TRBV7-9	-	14	CASSTGTGSTEAFF	TGTGCCAGCAGCACCGGGACAGGGTCCACTGAAGCTTTCTTT
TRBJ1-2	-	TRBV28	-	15	CASSSPTRTLYGYTF	TGTGCCAGCAGTTCCCCGACTAGAACCCTCTATGGCTACACCTTC
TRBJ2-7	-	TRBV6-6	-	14	CATSQGARRDEQYF	TGTGCCACTTCACAAGGGGCTAGGAGGGACGAGCAGTACTTC
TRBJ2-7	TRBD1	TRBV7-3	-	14	CASSLAQGVGEQYF	TGTGCCAGCAGCTTGGCGCAGGGGGTTGGCGAGCAGTACTTC
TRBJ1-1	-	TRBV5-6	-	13	CASSFIVDTEAFF	TGTGCCAGCAGCTTTATAGTGGACACTGAAGCTTTCTTT
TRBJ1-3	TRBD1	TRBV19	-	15	CASSMDSGGLYTIYF	TGTGCCAGTAGTATGGATTCAGGGGGTCTGTACACCATATATTTT
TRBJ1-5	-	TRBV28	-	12	CASTQGNQPQHF	TGTGCCAGCACCCAGGGAAATCAGCCCCAGCATTTT
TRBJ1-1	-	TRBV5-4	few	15	CASSFSPNMNTEAFF	TGTGCCAGCAGCTTTTCCCCCAACATGAACACTGAAGCTTTCTTT
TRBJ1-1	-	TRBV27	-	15	CASSSQGTGNTEAFF	TGTGCCAGCAGTTCCCAGGGAACAGGGAACACTGAAGCTTTCTTT
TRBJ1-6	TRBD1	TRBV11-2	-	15	CASRPPGQGGSPLHF	TGTGCCAGCAGACCCCCGGGACAGGGTGGGTCACCCCTCCACTTT
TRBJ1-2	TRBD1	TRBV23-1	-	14	CASSQADRVYGYTF	TGCGCCAGCAGTCAAGCGGACAGGGTATATGGCTACACCTTC
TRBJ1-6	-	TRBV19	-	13	CASRTNLNSPLHF	TGTGCCAGTAGGACAAATCTAAACTCACCCCTCCACTTT
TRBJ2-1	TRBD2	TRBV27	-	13	CASSSTSGGPRFF	TGTGCCAGCAGTTCTACTAGCGGGGGCCCGAGGTTCTTC
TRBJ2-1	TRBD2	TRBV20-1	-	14	CSARGLALYNEQFF	TGCAGTGCTCGTGGACTAGCCCTTTACAATGAGCAGTTCTTC
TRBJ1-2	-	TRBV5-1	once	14	CASSFGGGGDGYTF	TGCGCCAGCAGCTTCGGGGGCGGGGGAGATGGCTACACCTTC
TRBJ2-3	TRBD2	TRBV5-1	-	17	CASSWTSGSPSTDTQYF	TGCGCCAGCAGCTGGACTAGCGGTAGCCCTAGCACAGATACGCAGTATTTT
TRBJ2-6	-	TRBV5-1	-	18	CASSLTPDSISGANVLTF	TGCGCCAGCAGCTTGACGCCGGACAGTATCTCTGGGGCCAACGTCCTGACTTTC
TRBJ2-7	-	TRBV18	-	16	CASSPRLDGSSYEQYF	TGTGCCAGCTCACCACGACTAGATGGGAGCTCCTACGAGCAGTACTTC
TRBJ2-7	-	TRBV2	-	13	CASCPGGVYEQYF	TGTGCCAGCTGCCCTGGCGGGGTCTACGAGCAGTACTTC
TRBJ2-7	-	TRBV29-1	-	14	CSVLVGQGQREQYF	TGCAGCGTTTTGGTTGGGCAGGGGCAACGGGAGCAGTACTTC
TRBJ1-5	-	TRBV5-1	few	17	CASSLAGGPYSNQPQHF	TGCGCCAGCAGCTTGGCGGGGGGCCCTTATAGCAATCAGCCCCAGCATTTT
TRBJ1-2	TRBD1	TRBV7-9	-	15	CASSLGQGVDYGYTF	TGTGCCAGCAGCTTAGGGCAGGGGGTGGACTATGGCTACACCTTC
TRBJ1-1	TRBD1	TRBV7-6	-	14	CASSRQGADTEAFF	TGTGCCAGCAGCCGACAGGGAGCGGACACTGAAGCTTTCTTT
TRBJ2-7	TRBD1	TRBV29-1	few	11	CSGGQGYEQYF	TGCAGCGGGGGACAGGGCTACGAGCAGTACTTC
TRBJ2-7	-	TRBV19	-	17	CASSIGWGGSLSYEQYF	TGTGCCAGTAGTATAGGATGGGGAGGTTCCCTCTCCTACGAGCAGTACTTC
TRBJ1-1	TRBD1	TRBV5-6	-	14	CASSLFGDRYSTFF	TGTGCCAGCAGCTTGTTCGGGGACAGGTATTCTACTTTCTTT
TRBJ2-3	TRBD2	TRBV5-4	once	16	CASRPQAREVTDTQYF	TGTGCCAGCAGGCCCCAGGCTCGGGAGGTTACAGATACGCAGTATTTT
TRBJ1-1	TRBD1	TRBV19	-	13	CASRGDSYTEAFF	TGTGCCAGTAGGGGGGACAGCTACACTGAAGCTTTCTTT
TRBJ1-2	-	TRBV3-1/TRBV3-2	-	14	CASSQNTGSYGYTF	TGTGCCAGCAGCCAGAACACAGGGAGCTATGGCTACACCTTC
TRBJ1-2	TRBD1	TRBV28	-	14	CASSAGTGNYGYTF	TGTGCCAGCAGTGCCGGGACAGGGAACTATGGCTACACCTTC
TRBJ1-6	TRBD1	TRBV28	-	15	CASSASDRGNSPLHF	TGTGCCAGCAGTGCGTCAGACAGGGGAAATTCACCCCTCCACTTT
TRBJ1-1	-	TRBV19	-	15	CASSIKGHMNTEAFF	TGTGCCAGTAGTATTAAGGGACACATGAACACTGAAGCTTTCTTT
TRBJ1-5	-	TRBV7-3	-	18	CASSLHAGRADSNQPQHF	TGTGCCAGCAGCTTACACGCGGGGAGGGCAGATAGCAATCAGCCCCAGCATTTT
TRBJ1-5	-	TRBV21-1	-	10	CANRSQPQHF	TGTGCCAACAGGAGTCAGCCCCAGCATTTT
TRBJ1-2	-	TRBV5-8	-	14	CASSLNQGSYGYTF	TGTGCCAGCAGCTTGAACCAGGGGAGCTATGGCTACACCTTC
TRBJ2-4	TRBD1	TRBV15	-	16	CATSRVGQASKNIQYF	TGTGCCACCAGCAGAGTAGGACAGGCGTCCAAAAACATTCAGTACTTC
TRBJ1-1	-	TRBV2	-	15	CASSGHEPGKSEAFF	TGTGCCAGCAGTGGACATGAACCGGGAAAATCTGAAGCTTTCTTT
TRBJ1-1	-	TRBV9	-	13	CASSFWQNTEAFF	TGTGCCAGCAGCTTCTGGCAGAACACTGAAGCTTTCTTT
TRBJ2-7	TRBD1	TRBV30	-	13	CACEQGGRYEQYF	TGTGCCTGTGAACAGGGGGGACGTTACGAGCAGTACTTC
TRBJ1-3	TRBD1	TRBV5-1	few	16	CASSFQGTGSGNTIYF	TGCGCCAGCAGCTTCCAGGGGACAGGCTCTGGAAACACCATATATTTT